This paragraph reports one T cell receptor beta chain. Its specificity is unknown. Specified time point: persistent/refractory GD, antithyroid drugs over 5 years with positive TRAb. PBMCs were the source of the RNA used for TCR sequencing. The ends lost 3 bases at V and 4 bases at J; junction bases unmatched: 2. This CDR3 has 16 amino acids. Germline V gene lookup returns CDR1 MDHEN and CDR2 SYDVKM. This sample is drawn from a study of regulatory T cells in long-lasting Graves disease. In the study overall: Patients met the persistent Graves' disease definition after over 5 years of antithyroid drugs with positive TSH receptor antibodies. Overall study results and limits: More public clonotypes were shared by persistent patients (around 3,000) than by new patients (under 1,000).

Building the TCR beta libraries relied on iRepertoire HTBI primers, and CDR3 regions underwent Arm-PCR. Using its own MiXCR run on the multiplex PCR reads, TCRdb lists one record per CDR3 protein. The sample holds about 420,000 distinct CDR3 sequences; about a quarter are singletons and the top ten take around 26%. V is TRBV28 and J is TRBJ2-4, with TRBD2 matching 14 bases. This sample comprised peripheral blood mononuclear cells (PBMCs), obtained when the disease was refractory, from a patient treated with antithyroid drugs. This clonotype was obtained from a female donor with Graves disease. In nucleotides, the CDR3 is TGTGCCAGCAGTTTCCGGACTAGCGGGAGGAAAAACATTCAGTACTTC. It yields the protein CASSFRTSGRKNIQYF.